Below are 11 T cell receptor beta chains sequenced from a single sample in a study of cytomegalovirus exposure and HLA in healthy donors. The PCR had 60 Vbeta and 13 Jbeta primers. The assay was immunoSEQ multiplex PCR, and TCRdb's table has in-frame clones only and misses some. The sample holds about 89,000 clones, 76% seen once. The sample consisted of PBMCs. The receptors come from a male donor in good health and CMV-seronegative.

The V gene is TRBV19, the J gene TRBJ2-3, with no clear D. Between the trimmed V and J ends, which lost 0 bases and 6 bases, there was a span of 16 bases. The V gene's germline CDR1 is LNHDA and CDR2 SQIVND (reference sequence). There are 16 residues in the CDR3. The CDR3 DNA sequence: TGTGCCAGTAGTATAGATTCGTCCGCTAGGTCGGATACGCAGTATTTT. Residues: CASSIDSSARSDTQYF.

A few counts support this clone. V usage is TRBV30 and J usage is TRBJ1-2; 7 nucleotides align to TRBD1. This CDR3 spans 14 amino acids. With 1 base clipped from V and 4 bases from J, the junction kept 6 bases outside the gene matches. CDR1 GTSNPN and CDR2 SVGIG come from the germline V gene (reference sequence). The DNA of the CDR3 is TGTGCCTGGAGTGGTTCGGACAGGCCCTATGGCTACACCTTC. Translation gives CAWSGSDRPYGYTF.

The gene calls are TRBV21-1 and TRBJ2-7; the D segment call TRBD2 is taken from the table without a DNA check. TRBV21-1 is a recognized pseudogene. The CDR3 is made up of 13 amino acids. The chain's CDR3 is CASSSPSRYEQYF. CDR3 coding DNA: TGTGCCAGCAGCTCACCCTCTAGATACGAGCAGTACTTC.

V is TRBV6-5 and J is TRBJ2-1, with TRBD2 matching over 8 bases. With V trimmed by 8 bases and J by 6 bases, 12 bases remained unmatched. CDR1 is MNHEY, CDR2 SVGAGI, per germline. The CDR3 spans 15 residues. CDR3 loop: CASYSRASGRNEQFF. The DNA of the CDR3 is TGTGCCAGCTACAGTAGGGCTAGCGGGCGCAATGAGCAGTTCTTC.

The V gene is TRBV7-8, the J gene TRBJ2-6, with a possible D match to TRBD1 (6 bases). The CDR3 covers 18 residues. Germline V lookup: CDR1 SGHVS, CDR2 FQNEAQ. Trimming pared 4 bases from V and 0 bases from J, leaving 16 bases between. The CDR3 coding sequence is TGTGCCAGCAGCTATCCCCAGGGGACCTTCTCTGGGGCCAACGTCCTGACTTTC. Translating it yields CASSYPQGTFSGANVLTF.

This chain connects TRBV19 to TRBJ1-5; 8 nucleotides match TRBD1. The CDR3 has 15 amino acids. With 6 bases clipped from V and 4 bases from J, the junction kept 8 bases outside the gene matches. Looked up from germline, CDR1 is LNHDA and CDR2 is SQIVND (reference sequence). In DNA form, the CDR3 reads TGTGCCAGTAGGGCGACAGGGGCGGCTAATCAGCCCCAGCATTTT. Protein sequence: CASRATGAANQPQHF.

V and J are TRBV9 and TRBJ2-7, with TRBD2 matching 7 bases. This CDR3 contains 13 residues. Germline CDR1 is SGDLS and CDR2 is YYNGEE. J lost 4 bases, V lost 2 bases, and 3 bases had no gene match. CDR3 amino acids: CASSVAGEYEQYF. The DNA of the CDR3 is TGTGCCAGCAGCGTGGCGGGAGAGTACGAGCAGTACTTC.

V usage is TRBV29-1 and J usage is TRBJ1-1; the D gene is possibly TRBD1 (5 bases). The germline V gene has CDR1 SQVTM and CDR2 ANQGSEA. This CDR3 comprises 13 residues. The V gene lost 7 bases and the J gene lost 0 bases, with 12 bases spanning the gap. The CDR3 DNA is TGCAGCGCCGAACAGGCACTGAACACTGAAGCTTTCTTT. This codes for CSAEQALNTEAFF.

The CDR3 DNA sequence: TGTGCCAGCAGCTTAGCTGACAGAGAAGCTTTCTTT. This encodes CASSLADREAFF. This chain links TRBV7-6 with TRBJ1-1; TRBD1 is a possible D gene (5 bases). The germline gives CDR1 SGHVS, CDR2 FNYEAQ. Trimming left V 0 bases short and J 8 bases short, with 7 bases between. The CDR3 runs 12 residues.

The chain carries TRBV7-2 and TRBJ2-3, with TRBD2 as a possible D gene (7 bases). CDR3 length: 15 residues. Trimming took 7 bases from V and 5 from J, leaving 19 bases between them. Germline CDR1 SGHTA, CDR2 FQGNSA. The CDR3: CASTLSGGGQDTQYF. Here the CDR3 DNA reads TGTGCCAGCACCCTTAGTGGGGGGGGCCAAGATACGCAGTATTTT.

V and J are TRBV30 and TRBJ2-5, with 11 bases matching TRBD2. The length of the CDR3 is 16 residues. Germline V gene lookup returns CDR1 GTSNPN and CDR2 SVGIG (reference sequence). Trimming cost V 4 bases and J 3 bases; bases outside gene matches: 10. The DNA of the CDR3 is TGTGCCTGGATAAAAAAACTAGCGGGGGCTAAAGAGACCCAGTACTTC. This gives the protein CAWIKKLAGAKETQYF.